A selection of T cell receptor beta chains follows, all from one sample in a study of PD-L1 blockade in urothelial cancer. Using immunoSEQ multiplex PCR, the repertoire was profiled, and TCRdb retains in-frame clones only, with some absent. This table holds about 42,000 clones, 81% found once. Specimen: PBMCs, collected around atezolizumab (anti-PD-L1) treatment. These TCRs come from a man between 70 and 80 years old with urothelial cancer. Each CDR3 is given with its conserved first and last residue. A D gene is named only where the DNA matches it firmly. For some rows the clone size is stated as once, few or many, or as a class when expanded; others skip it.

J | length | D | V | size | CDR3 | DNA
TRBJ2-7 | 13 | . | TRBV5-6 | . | CASSPLNPYEQYF | TGTGCCAGCAGCCCACTTAACCCCTACGAGCAGTACTTC
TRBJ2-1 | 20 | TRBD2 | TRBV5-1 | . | CASSFIPPAPASGSWNEQFF | TGCGCCAGCAGCTTCATACCCCCTGCTCCGGCCAGCGGGAGTTGGAATGAGCAGTTCTTC
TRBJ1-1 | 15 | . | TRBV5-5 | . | CASSLAGGEGTEAFF | TGTGCCAGCAGCTTGGCCGGGGGAGAGGGCACTGAAGCTTTCTTT
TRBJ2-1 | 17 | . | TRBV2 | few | CASSAQGYMSSYNEQFF | TGTGCCAGCAGTGCACAGGGTTACATGAGCTCCTACAATGAGCAGTTCTTC
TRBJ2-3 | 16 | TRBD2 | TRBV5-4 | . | CASSQTSGRRRNTQYF | TGTGCCAGCAGTCAGACTAGCGGGAGGAGAAGGAATACGCAGTATTTT
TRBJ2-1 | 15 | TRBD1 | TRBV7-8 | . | CASSLWTGEGNEQFF | TGTGCCAGCAGCCTCTGGACAGGGGAAGGCAATGAGCAGTTCTTC
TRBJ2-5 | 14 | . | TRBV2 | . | CASSEKRGMETQYF | TGTGCCAGCAGCGAGAAGAGAGGGATGGAGACCCAGTACTTC
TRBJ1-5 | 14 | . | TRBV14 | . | CASSQEGGSQPQHF | TGTGCCAGCAGCCAAGAGGGGGGGAGCCAGCCCCAGCATTTT
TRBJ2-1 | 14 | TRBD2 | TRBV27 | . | CASSLAGGPSEQFF | TGTGCCAGCAGCCTAGCGGGAGGGCCATCTGAGCAGTTCTTC
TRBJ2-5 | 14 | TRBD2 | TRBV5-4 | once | CASSRTRGVETQYF | TGTGCCAGCAGCCGGACTAGAGGGGTGGAGACCCAGTACTTC
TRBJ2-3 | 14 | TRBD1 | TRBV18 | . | CVSTGEIRTDTQYF | TGTGTGTCTACAGGGGAGATACGCACAGATACGCAGTATTTT
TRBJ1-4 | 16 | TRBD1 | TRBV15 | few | CATSRSRGTGSEKLFF | TGTGCCACCAGCAGATCTCGGGGGACAGGGAGTGAAAAACTGTTTTTT
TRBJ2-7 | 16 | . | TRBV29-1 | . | CSVKAPETVWGDEQYF | TGCAGCGTTAAGGCCCCCGAGACCGTGTGGGGGGACGAGCAGTACTTC
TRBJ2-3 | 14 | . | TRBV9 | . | CASSTGGGTDTQYF | TGTGCCAGCTCGACCGGGGGAGGCACAGATACGCAGTATTTT
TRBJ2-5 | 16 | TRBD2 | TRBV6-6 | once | CASSYSPAGVGETQYF | TGTGCCAGCAGTTACTCCCCGGCGGGAGTAGGGGAGACCCAGTACTTC
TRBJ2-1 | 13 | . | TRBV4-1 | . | CASSQMARNEQFF | TGCGCCAGCAGCCAGATGGCGAGGAATGAGCAGTTCTTC
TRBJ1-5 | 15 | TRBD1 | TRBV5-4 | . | CASSPGQGKGQPQHF | TGTGCCAGCAGCCCTGGACAGGGTAAGGGTCAGCCCCAGCATTTT
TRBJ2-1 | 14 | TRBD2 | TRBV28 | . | CASTPSGNYNEQFF | TGTGCCAGTACCCCTAGCGGGAATTACAATGAGCAGTTCTTC
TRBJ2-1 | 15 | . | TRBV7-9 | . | CASSSRDSPYNEQFF | TGTGCCAGCAGTTCCCGGGACTCACCTTACAATGAGCAGTTCTTC
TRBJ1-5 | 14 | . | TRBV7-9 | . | CASSFFGVDQPQHF | TGTGCCAGCAGCTTTTTCGGGGTCGACCAGCCCCAGCATTTT
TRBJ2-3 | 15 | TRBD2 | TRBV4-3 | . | CASTLNSGGADTQYF | TGCGCCAGCACACTCAATAGCGGGGGAGCAGATACGCAGTATTTT
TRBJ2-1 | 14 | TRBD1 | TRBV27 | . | CASSYGTGVGEQFF | TGTGCCAGCAGTTATGGGACAGGGGTCGGAGAGCAGTTCTTC
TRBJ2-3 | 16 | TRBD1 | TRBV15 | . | CATRDGQGQGTDTQYF | TGTGCCACCCGGGACGGACAGGGGCAAGGGACAGATACGCAGTATTTT
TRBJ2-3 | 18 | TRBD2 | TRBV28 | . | CASSFNIFGLAGADTQYF | TGTGCCAGCAGTTTTAACATCTTTGGACTAGCGGGAGCAGATACGCAGTATTTT
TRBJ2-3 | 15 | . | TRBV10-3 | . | CAISDQLESTDTQYF | TGTGCCATCAGTGACCAACTAGAGAGCACAGATACGCAGTATTTT
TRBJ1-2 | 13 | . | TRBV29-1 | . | CSVPMGGVYGYTF | TGCAGCGTTCCCATGGGGGGGGTCTATGGCTACACCTTC
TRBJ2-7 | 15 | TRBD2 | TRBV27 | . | CASSLGLAETYEQYF | TGTGCCAGCAGTTTAGGCCTAGCGGAGACCTACGAGCAGTACTTC
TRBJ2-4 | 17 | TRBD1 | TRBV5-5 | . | CASSLSPGQGVSPSQYF | TGTGCCAGCAGCTTATCCCCGGGACAGGGGGTCAGTCCATCTCAGTACTTC